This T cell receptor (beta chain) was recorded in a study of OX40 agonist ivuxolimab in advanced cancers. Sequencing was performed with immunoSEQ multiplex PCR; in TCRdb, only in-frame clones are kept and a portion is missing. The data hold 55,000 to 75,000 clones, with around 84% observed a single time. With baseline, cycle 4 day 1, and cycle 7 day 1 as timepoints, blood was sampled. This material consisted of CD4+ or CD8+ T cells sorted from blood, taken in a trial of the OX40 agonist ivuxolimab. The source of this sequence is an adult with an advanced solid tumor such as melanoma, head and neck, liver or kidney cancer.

The CDR3, as DNA: TGTGCCAGCTCACCAGGTTCAGGGGGAACTGAAGCTTTCTTT. Translated, it gives CASSPGSGGTEAFF. The gene calls are TRBV18 and TRBJ1-1; 7 nucleotides align to TRBD1. The CDR3 totals 14 residues. CDR1 is KGHSH, CDR2 LQKENI, per germline. After removal of 2 bases from V and 5 bases from J, the junction contained 5 bases not matched to a gene.